This T cell receptor beta chain stems from a study of blood T cell repertoires in COVID-19 (TCRdb year 2020). Describing the broader study: The collaborator samples originated in the United States, Italy and Spain and spanned the acute and convalescent phases of COVID-19. The samples were drawn from the first 160 participants of the ongoing ImmuneRACE study and from 1,200 or so subjects provided by 6 global collaborators. The prospective study material was composed of cDNA or gDNA derived from T cells, B-cell-depleted T cells, or PBMCs. Subjects who had been exposed to COVID-19, were actively infected with it, or had recovered from it provided the deeply sampled blood TCRbeta repertoires that made up the dataset. Nearly every sample came with metadata listing a de-identified subject ID, COVID-19 status, age in years and sex. The repertoires were released in a freely available public database meant as a resource for research on the immune response to SARS-CoV-2. Where available, HLA class I and class II types were obtained from metadata supplied by the sample provider rather than from assay-based typing. Broad study findings and their caveats: How much clinical and demographic metadata was included differed by source and by participant, and the metadata was provided uncurated.

Concerning this clone: It has no known antigen specificity. Within one base of it there is no much larger clone, and no base qualities were kept.

Reading the germline V gene gives CDR1 SGHAT and CDR2 FQNNGV. Spanning cysteine to phenylalanine, the CDR3 consists of 16 amino acids. Only CDR3 DNA remains: 48 bases, in frame from the first base. V drops 2 bases and J drops 0 bases, leaving 12 bases in between. TCRbeta CDR3 regions were amplified from genomic DNA using the immunoSEQ Assay, a bias-controlled multiplex PCR. The paper's processing steps were these. Within the assay, amplification of reference gene primers was used to estimate how many nucleated cells each sample contained. Sequence reads were collapsed and filtered to measure the absolute abundance of every unique TCRbeta CDR3 rearrangement. Productive Simpson clonality was computed per sample as the square root of Simpson's diversity index over productive rearrangements. Drawn from immuneACCESS, this table holds only the in-frame rearrangements with V and J called that TCRdb kept. Clones are partly lost; checked studies trace under half to an unresolved V gene and leave the rest unexplained. The V and J calls and clone size are taken from that table; D and trimming were inferred from the DNA. The sample includes about 74,000 clones, with roughly 86% observed a single time. 36% of the sample belongs to the ten largest clones.

The collaborating institutions used their own protocols to collect whole blood in K2EDTA tubes. Collaborator samples were shipped for TCRbeta analysis as frozen whole blood, isolated PBMCs, or DNA extracted from either sample type. This receptor was obtained from a man aged 65-85 years with acute or convalescent COVID-19. The chain uses TRBV11-2 and TRBJ2-3, with a tentative D gene TRBD2 over 6 matching bases. Input material: peripheral blood. The nucleotides are TGTGCCAGCAGCTTAATGACTAGACCCAGCACAGATACGCAGTATTTT. Its translation reads: CASSLMTRPSTDTQYF.